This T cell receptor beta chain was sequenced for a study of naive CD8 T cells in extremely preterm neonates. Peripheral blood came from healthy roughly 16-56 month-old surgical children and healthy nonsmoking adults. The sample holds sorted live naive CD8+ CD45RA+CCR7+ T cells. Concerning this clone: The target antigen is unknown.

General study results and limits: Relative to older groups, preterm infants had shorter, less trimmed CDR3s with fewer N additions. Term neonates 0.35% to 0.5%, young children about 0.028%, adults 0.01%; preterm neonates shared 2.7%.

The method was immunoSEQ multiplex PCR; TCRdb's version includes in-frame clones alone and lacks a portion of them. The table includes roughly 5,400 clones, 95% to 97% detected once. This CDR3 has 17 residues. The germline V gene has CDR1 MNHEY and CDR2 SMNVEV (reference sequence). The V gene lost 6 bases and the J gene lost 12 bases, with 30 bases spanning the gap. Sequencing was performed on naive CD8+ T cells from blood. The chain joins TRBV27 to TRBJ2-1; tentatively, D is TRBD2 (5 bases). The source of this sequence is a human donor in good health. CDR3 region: CASSRTPASTIYSGQFF. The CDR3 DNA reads TGTGCCAGCAGCCGCACCCCGGCTAGCACTATATACAGTGGGCAGTTCTTC.